One sample yielded the 13 T cell receptor beta chains listed below, sequenced in a study of CD8 T cells in Susac syndrome. It was with random hexamers that roughly 0.45 to 1 ug RNA was reverse transcribed. TCRdb reprocessed the immunoSEQ multiplex PCR reads with MiXCR, giving one entry per CDR3 protein. This sample yields some 52,000 distinct CDR3 sequences, of which 93% are seen a single time; 0.4% to 0.55% belongs to the top ten. Sequencing was done on a sample of CD8+ T cells from PBMCs. The receptors shown here come from a human donor with multiple sclerosis.

V and J are TRBV6-5 and TRBJ2-7; 7 bases are a match to TRBD1. Per germline, CDR1 MNHEY and CDR2 SVGAGI. J lost 0 bases, V lost 0 bases, and 5 bases had no gene match. This CDR3 contains 16 residues. CDR3: CASSYSTGQRSYEQYF. CDR3 nucleotides: TGTGCCAGCAGTTACTCTACGGGACAGCGCTCCTACGAGCAGTACTTC.

This chain's CDR3 is CASSLTGSIPQETQYF. CDR3 coding DNA: TGTGCCAGCAGCCTGACAGGCAGTATACCTCAAGAGACCCAGTACTTC. The V and J genes are TRBV14 and TRBJ2-5; weak D call: TRBD1 (6 bases). V shed 4 bases and J shed 2 bases, with 17 bases lying between them. Germline V gene sequence: CDR1 SGHDN, CDR2 FVKESK. This CDR3 has 16 amino acids.

This rearrangement joins TRBV6-2 or TRBV6-3 to TRBJ2-2; weak D call: TRBD1 (8 bases). This CDR3 has 16 amino acids. Trimming shortened V by 8 bases and J by 6 bases, and 22 bases separated the two germline ends. Per the germline V gene, CDR1 is MNHEY and CDR2 is SVGEGT. The CDR3 region has the DNA TGTGCCAGCTCCCCCAGCGGGACAGGAGGCTCCGGGGAGCTGTTTTTT. Its translation: CASSPSGTGGSGELFF.

This chain joins TRBV5-1 and TRBJ1-6, with 8 bases matching TRBD1. There are 15 residues in the CDR3. Trimming cost V 4 bases and J 6 bases; bases outside gene matches: 6. The germline V gene encodes CDR1 SGHRS and CDR2 YFSETQ. CDR3 residues: CASSPGDRGNSPLHF. The CDR3 DNA reads as TGCGCCAGCAGCCCAGGCGACAGGGGTAATTCACCCCTCCACTTT.

This sequence joins TRBV2 and TRBJ1-2; unclear D gene. Germline assignment: CDR1 SNHLY and CDR2 FYNNEI. V was trimmed by 5 bases and J by 2 bases, leaving 15 bases between them. This CDR3 is built from 15 residues. The CDR3 loop is CASSWLGTENYGYTF. The CDR3 coding sequence is TGTGCCAGCAGTTGGTTGGGCACGGAGAACTATGGCTACACCTTC.

This clonotype was recorded once. The V gene is TRBV28, the J gene TRBJ2-5; D is undetermined. From germline, CDR1 is MDHEN and CDR2 SYDVKM. This CDR3 comprises 14 residues. V was cut by 11 bases and J by 1 base, with 17 bases left in between. In DNA form, the CDR3 reads TGTGCCTCCCGTGGCCGGGTGAGCCAAGAGACCCAGTACTTC. Its protein is CASRGRVSQETQYF.

The rearrangement joins TRBV4-3 to TRBJ2-7; D remains unclear. The germline CDR1 and CDR2 sequences are LGHNA and YSLEER. This CDR3 region has 13 residues. The V end lost 0 bases, the J end lost 4 bases, and 7 bases lay between the germline ends. The CDR3 region is CASSQDGAYEQYF. The DNA of the CDR3 is TGCGCCAGCAGCCAAGATGGAGCTTACGAGCAGTACTTC.

The rearrangement uses TRBV9 and TRBJ2-7; D gene unclear. Germline V gene data show CDR1 as SGDLS and CDR2 as YYNGEE. The V gene lost 0 bases and the J gene lost 5 bases, with 6 bases spanning the gap. This CDR3 has 12 residues. Here the CDR3 DNA reads TGTGCCAGCAGCGTAGGGGGAAACGAGCAGTACTTC. It yields the protein CASSVGGNEQYF.

A word on this clonotype: At one of its ends the junction is not consistent with the germline gene, which may arise from a read error. J is TRBJ2-2 and V is TRBV7-7, with 10 bases aligning to TRBD1. Germline V CDR1 and CDR2: SSHAT, FNYEAQ (reference sequence). This CDR3 is 17 amino acids long. The chain's CDR3 is CASSVVTGGASTGELFF. CDR3 sequence (DNA): TGTGCTAGCAGCGTCGTGACAGGGGGCGCGAGCACCGGGGAGCTGTTTTTT.

A single count supports this clonotype. The chain has TRBV9 and TRBJ2-1; 9 nucleotides align to TRBD1. CDR3 length: 16 residues. J lost 4 bases, V lost 3 bases, and 8 bases had no gene match. CDR1 is SGDLS, CDR2 YYNGEE, per germline. Here the CDR3 reads CASSGGTGQFYNEQFF. The CDR3 nucleotides read TGTGCCAGCAGCGGTGGGACAGGGCAATTTTACAATGAGCAGTTCTTC.

The chain uses TRBV9 and TRBJ2-1, with 10 bases fitting TRBD1. This CDR3 region has 15 residues. Germline V gene sequence: CDR1 SGDLS, CDR2 YYNGEE. V lost 3 bases to trimming and J lost 6 bases; unmatched junction nucleotides: 6. DNA of the CDR3: TGTGCCAGCAGCGGGACAGGGGGTAGTTTCAATGAGCAGTTCTTC. Translation gives CASSGTGGSFNEQFF.

The chain recombines TRBV6-2 or TRBV6-3 with TRBJ1-4; unclear D gene. The CDR3 loop spans 12 amino acids. V was cut by 0 bases and J by 15 bases, with 11 bases left in between. In germline, CDR1 is MNHEY, CDR2 SVGEGT. Written as DNA, the CDR3 is TGTGCCAGCAGTTACTCCGGCGGCCCTGTGTTTTTT. It codes for CASSYSGGPVFF.

The rearrangement joins TRBV7-9 to TRBJ2-5; 10 nucleotides line up with TRBD2. Germline CDR1 SEHNR, CDR2 FQNEAQ (reference sequence). The CDR3 sequence is 15 residues long. V shed 5 bases, J shed 3 bases, and the junction held 6 bases outside the gene matches. For the CDR3, the DNA is TGTGCCAGCAGCCCCCCCCTAGCGGGGGAAGAGACCCAGTACTTC. Encoded protein: CASSPPLAGEETQYF. The variable domain in full, with the rest retrieved from reference TRBV7-9 and TRBJ2-5, is DTGVSQNPRHKITKRGQNVTFRCDPISEHNRLYWYRQTLGQGPEFLTYFQNEAQLEKSRLLSDRFSAERPKGSFSTLEIQRTEQGDSAMYLCASSPPLAGEETQYFGPGTRLLVL.